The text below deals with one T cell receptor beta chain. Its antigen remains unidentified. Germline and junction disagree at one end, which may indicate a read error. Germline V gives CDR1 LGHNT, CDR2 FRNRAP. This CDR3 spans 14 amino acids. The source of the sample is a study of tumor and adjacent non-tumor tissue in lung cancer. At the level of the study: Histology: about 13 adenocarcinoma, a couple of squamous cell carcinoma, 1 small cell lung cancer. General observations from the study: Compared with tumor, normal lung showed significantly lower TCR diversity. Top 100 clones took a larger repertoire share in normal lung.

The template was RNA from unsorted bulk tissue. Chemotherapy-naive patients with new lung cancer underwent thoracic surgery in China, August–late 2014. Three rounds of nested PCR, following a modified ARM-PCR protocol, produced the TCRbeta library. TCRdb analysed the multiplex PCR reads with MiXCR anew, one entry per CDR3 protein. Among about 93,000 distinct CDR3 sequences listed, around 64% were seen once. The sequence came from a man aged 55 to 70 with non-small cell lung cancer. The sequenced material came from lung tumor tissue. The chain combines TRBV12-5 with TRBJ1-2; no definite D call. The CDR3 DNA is TGTGCTGGTGGAGCTCGGGATGGAAACTATGGCTACACCTTC. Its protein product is CAGGARDGNYGYTF.